Below are 28 T cell receptor beta chains sequenced from a single sample in a study of shared T cell receptors in the human thymus. This table comes from immunoSEQ multiplex PCR, and its TCRdb copy is limited to in-frame clones, with some not included. The data contain about 660,000 clones, about 89% of them singletons. The sample was also linked to a second study, of human thymus T cells.

The sequenced material came from thymocytes. Receptors originate from a boy younger than two with a congenital heart defect.

This sequence joins TRBV6-5 and TRBJ2-7; a possible D gene is TRBD1 (5 bases). CDR3 length: 15 residues. V lost 5 bases and J lost 4, with 18 bases in between. Per the germline V gene, CDR1 is MNHEY and CDR2 is SVGAGI. The CDR3 region is CASSPADSSEYEQYF. CDR3 DNA sequence: TGTGCCAGCAGTCCCGCTGACAGTTCGGAATACGAGCAGTACTTC.

The CDR3 reads CASSEINGQPQPQHF. The CDR3 DNA reads as TGTGCCAGCAGCGAGATCAATGGACAGCCTCAGCCCCAGCATTTT. This chain uses TRBV28 with TRBJ1-5; D is perhaps TRBD1 (6 bases). CDR3 size: 15 residues. The germline CDR1 and CDR2 sequences are MDHEN and SYDVKM. V lost 6 bases to trimming and J lost 6 bases, with 18 bases between them.

This clone was detected only once. The V call is TRBV10-3, the J call TRBJ1-1; 7 nucleotides agree with TRBD1. Per the germline V gene, CDR1 is ENHRY and CDR2 is SYGVKD. V gave up 6 bases and J gave up 2 bases; unmatched junction bases: 3. CDR3 length: 13 amino acids. In DNA, the CDR3 is TGTGCCATCAGGGGGACAGCCAACACTGAAGCTTTCTTT. It translates to CAIRGTANTEAFF.

The chain links TRBV28 to TRBJ2-6; D is unresolved. This CDR3 spans 16 amino acids. Germline-derived CDR1 and CDR2 are MDHEN and SYDVKM. The V gene lost 6 bases and the J gene lost 1 base, with 13 bases spanning the gap. The CDR3 protein is CASSVRSGSGANVLTF. The CDR3 DNA reads TGTGCCAGCAGCGTACGATCAGGATCTGGGGCCAACGTCCTGACTTTC.

This clone was counted between two and nine times. The J gene is TRBJ1-2, the V gene TRBV5-6; D gene ambiguous. V lost 0 bases and J lost 2, with 8 bases in between. Germline V gene data show CDR1 as SGHDT and CDR2 as YYEEEE. The CDR3 consists of 14 residues. CDR3 nucleotides: TGTGCCAGCAGCTTGGTTGCAGTGAACTATGGCTACACCTTC. Residues: CASSLVAVNYGYTF.

The J gene is TRBJ2-4, the V gene TRBV28, with 15 bases that match TRBD2. Germline assignment: CDR1 MDHEN and CDR2 SYDVKM. J lost 1 base, V lost 2 bases, and 6 bases had no gene match. The CDR3 consists of 19 residues. This chain's CDR3 is CASSLKGLAGGWAKNIQYF. CDR3 in DNA: TGTGCCAGCAGTTTAAAGGGACTAGCGGGAGGCTGGGCCAAAAACATTCAGTACTTC. Using reference TRBV28 and TRBJ2-4 for the parts outside the CDR3, the full variable domain is DVKVTQSSRYLVKRTGEKVFLECVQDMDHENMFWYRQDPGLGLRLIYFSYDVKMKEKGDIPEGYSVSREKKERFSLILESASTNQTSMYLCASSLKGLAGGWAKNIQYFGAGTRLSVL.

The chain joins TRBV9 to TRBJ2-4; 10 nucleotides match TRBD2. The CDR3 length is 14 residues. Germline CDR1 reads SGDLS; CDR2 reads YYNGEE. V was pared by 3 bases and J by 7 bases, with 4 bases of the junction left unmatched. The CDR3: CASSGAGGTNIQYF. Here the CDR3 DNA reads TGTGCCAGCAGCGGAGCGGGGGGGACGAACATTCAGTACTTC.

The chain employs TRBV5-8 and TRBJ2-7, with D perhaps matching TRBD2 (8 bases). Germline V gives CDR1 SGHTS, CDR2 YDEGEE. This CDR3 region has 19 residues. The V end lost 3 bases, the J end lost 3 bases, and 28 bases lay between the germline ends. The CDR3 bases are TGTGCCAGCAGCTCCCCTTTTGGGGTAGCGGGAAGGGGGCACTACGAGCAGTACTTC. Its translation: CASSSPFGVAGRGHYEQYF.

This clone was counted once. V gene TRBV28 combines with J gene TRBJ2-5; TRBD1 matches 10 bases. Unmatched junction bases numbered 10, after V lost 1 base and J lost 5 bases. The CDR3 extends over 17 amino acids. Germline lookup yields CDR1 MDHEN and CDR2 SYDVKM. This CDR3 reads CASSLYWDRGRRETQYF. The DNA for the CDR3 is TGTGCCAGCAGTTTATATTGGGACAGGGGAAGAAGGGAGACCCAGTACTTC.

The chain uses TRBV28 and TRBJ1-6; 7 bases map to TRBD1. Per the germline V gene, CDR1 is MDHEN and CDR2 is SYDVKM. Trimming cost V 7 bases and J 10 bases; bases outside gene matches: 22. The CDR3 is 18 residues long. The DNA for the CDR3 is TGTGCCAGCAAAGGTTCTGATGGGGACAGACAGGGTTCATCACCCCTCCACTTT. Translation: CASKGSDGDRQGSSPLHF.

This chain connects TRBV25-1 to TRBJ1-6; D is undetermined. The CDR3 extends over 16 amino acids. V was cut by 4 bases and J by 0 bases, with 10 bases left in between. Germline CDR1 MGHDK, CDR2 SYGVNS. The CDR3 nucleotides are TGTGCCAGCAGTGGGTCCGTTAGCTCCTATAATTCACCCCTCCACTTT. Protein product: CASSGSVSSYNSPLHF.

The chain has TRBV5-1 and TRBJ2-3; D call uncertain. The V end lost 5 bases, the J end lost 6 bases, and 10 bases lay between the germline ends. The CDR3 extends over 12 amino acids. CDR1 is SGHRS, CDR2 YFSETQ, per germline. In nucleotides, the CDR3 is TGCGCCAGCAGTCGACAATCGGATACGCAGTATTTT. It yields the protein CASSRQSDTQYF.

The chain employs TRBV27 and TRBJ1-1; 9 bases match TRBD1. With V trimmed by 0 bases and J by 4 bases, 0 bases remained unmatched. This CDR3 has 14 residues. The germline V gene has CDR1 MNHEY and CDR2 SMNVEV (reference sequence). CDR3 residues: CASSLSTGGTEAFF. CDR3 DNA sequence: TGTGCCAGCAGTTTATCGACAGGGGGCACTGAAGCTTTCTTT.

The chain joins TRBV5-1 to TRBJ2-5, with 7 bases aligning to TRBD2. The CDR3 is made up of 14 amino acids. In germline, CDR1 is SGHRS, CDR2 YFSETQ. Trimming cost V 0 bases and J 4 bases; bases outside gene matches: 3. The CDR3 bases are TGCGCCAGCAGCTTGGGGACTAGGGGAGAGACCCAGTACTTC. Translating gives CASSLGTRGETQYF.

This sequence joins TRBV5-4 and TRBJ1-6, with 7 bases matching TRBD1. V lost 4 bases to trimming and J lost 7 bases; unmatched junction nucleotides: 8. The CDR3 has 15 amino acids. From germline, CDR1 is SGHNT and CDR2 YYREEE (reference sequence). The CDR3 loop is CASSNRQGENSPLHF. The CDR3, as DNA: TGTGCCAGCAGCAACCGACAGGGCGAGAATTCACCCCTCCACTTT.

This chain links TRBV28 with TRBJ1-1, with unresolved D. This CDR3 has 12 amino acids. Germline CDR1 reads MDHEN; CDR2 reads SYDVKM. V lost 7 bases, J lost 1 base, and 7 bases lay in between. The CDR3 DNA reads TGTGCCAGCATTGAGGCGAACACTGAAGCTTTCTTT. Translated, it gives CASIEANTEAFF.

This chain uses TRBV30 with TRBJ1-4; no clear D gene. The CDR3 consists of 15 residues. CDR1 and CDR2 (germline): GTSNPN, SVGIG (reference sequence). The V gene lost 5 bases and the J gene lost 1 base, with 14 bases spanning the gap. CDR3 bases: TGTGCCTGGGGTTTTCCTACCGGAACTAATGAAAAACTGTTTTTT. Amino acids: CAWGFPTGTNEKLFF.

This chain connects TRBV18 to TRBJ2-7; D possibly corresponds to TRBD1 (7 bases). Looked up from germline, CDR1 is KGHSH and CDR2 is LQKENI. The CDR3 has 19 amino acids. V lost 6 bases, J lost 7 bases, and 34 bases lay in between. The CDR3 loop reads CASSTGLTYRGPKGGEQYF. CDR3 nucleotides: TGTGCCAGCTCGACCGGCCTAACATACAGGGGCCCGAAGGGGGGAGAGCAGTACTTC.

The chain links TRBV4-3 to TRBJ2-5, with D tentatively TRBD1 (6 bases). CDR1 and CDR2 (germline): LGHNA, YSLEER. Trimming shortened V by 1 base and J by 0 bases, and 15 bases separated the two germline ends. The CDR3 covers 17 residues. CDR3 sequence: CASSQGSGRGDQETQYF. The CDR3 DNA is TGCGCCAGCAGCCAAGGATCCGGCAGGGGCGACCAAGAGACCCAGTACTTC.

The chain employs TRBV4-3 and TRBJ1-1, with 7 nucleotides matching TRBD1. The J segment lost 11 bases and the V segment lost 1 base, leaving 7 bases of the junction unmatched. The CDR3 is made up of 13 amino acids. CDR1 and CDR2 from the germline V gene are LGHNA and YSLEER. The chain's CDR3 is CASSQVQGGFAFF. The CDR3 DNA sequence: TGCGCCAGCAGCCAAGTCCAGGGGGGTTTCGCTTTCTTT.

This sequence joins TRBV4-1 and TRBJ2-1; D might be TRBD2 (5 bases). Between the trimmed V and J ends, which lost 6 bases and 10 bases, there was a span of 19 bases. Per germline, CDR1 MGHRA and CDR2 YSYEKL. This CDR3 comprises 14 residues. The CDR3 spells CASSTRELLAEQFF. CDR3 sequence (DNA): TGCGCCAGCAGTACTAGGGAACTCTTAGCGGAGCAGTTCTTC.

This clone was counted between two and nine times. The chain joins TRBV28 to TRBJ2-1; 8 nucleotides match TRBD1. CDR1 and CDR2 from the germline V gene are MDHEN and SYDVKM. There are 15 residues in the CDR3. With 3 bases clipped from V and 4 bases from J, the junction kept 5 bases outside the gene matches. The CDR3, as DNA: TGTGCCAGCAGTTTTGAGGGACAGGATTACAATGAGCAGTTCTTC. Translation gives CASSFEGQDYNEQFF.

The gene calls are TRBV9 and TRBJ1-1; no reliable D call. Germline assignment: CDR1 SGDLS and CDR2 YYNGEE. The CDR3 is 15 residues long. V lost 0 bases, J lost 1 base, and 10 bases lay in between. CDR3 loop: CASSVDQQPNTEAFF. The CDR3 DNA sequence: TGTGCCAGCAGCGTAGACCAACAGCCGAACACTGAAGCTTTCTTT.

The V and J genes are TRBV5-4 and TRBJ1-4; the match to TRBD1 covers 7 bases. In germline, CDR1 is SGHNT, CDR2 YYREEE (reference sequence). J gave up 2 bases and V 3 bases, and 1 base lay outside the gene matches. The CDR3 has 14 amino acids. The CDR3, as DNA: TGTGCCAGCAGCTCGACAGGGACTAATGAAAAACTGTTTTTT. It yields the protein CASSSTGTNEKLFF. The complete variable domain, with remaining parts taken from reference TRBV5-4 and TRBJ1-4, reads ETGVTQSPTHLIKTRGQQVTLRCSSQSGHNTVSWYQQALGQGPQFIFQYYREEENGRGNFPPRFSGLQFPNYSSELNVNALELDDSALYLCASSSTGTNEKLFFGSGTQLSVL.

The gene calls are TRBV6-5 and TRBJ1-1; D gene unclear. The CDR3 consists of 16 residues. V dropped 2 bases and J dropped 1 base, with 14 bases sitting between them. Looked up from germline, CDR1 is MNHEY and CDR2 is SVGAGI. CDR3 nucleotides: TGTGCCAGCAGTTACAATCGGGAGGAGCCGAACACTGAAGCTTTCTTT. It yields the protein CASSYNREEPNTEAFF.

V usage is TRBV4-3 and J usage is TRBJ1-2; no clear D. Germline V gene sequence: CDR1 LGHNA, CDR2 YSLEER. The V gene lost 1 base and the J gene lost 7 bases, with 10 bases spanning the gap. The CDR3 is 13 amino acids. The CDR3 loop is CASSQGWGGGYTF. The CDR3 region has the DNA TGCGCCAGCAGCCAAGGATGGGGAGGTGGCTACACCTTC.

This chain uses TRBV6-5 with TRBJ1-4; possible D gene TRBD1, 6 bases. Germline V lookup: CDR1 MNHEY, CDR2 SVGAGI. Trimming removed 0 bases from V and 8 bases from J, with 16 bases in between. The CDR3 has 16 amino acids. This CDR3 reads CASSYSERGADEKLFF. The CDR3 DNA is TGTGCCAGCAGTTACTCCGAACGGGGGGCGGACGAAAAACTGTTTTTT.

The count of this clone is one. The chain uses TRBV18 and TRBJ1-6; tentative D call: TRBD1 (5 bases). The CDR3 has 14 residues. Trimming took off 2 bases at V and 7 bases at J, with 9 bases between the two ends. CDR1 and CDR2 from the germline V gene are KGHSH and LQKENI. The DNA for the CDR3 is TGTGCCAGCTCACCAGTGGACAAAAATTCACCCCTCCACTTT. This codes for CASSPVDKNSPLHF. The full variable domain, rest sourced from reference TRBV18 and TRBJ1-6, is NAGVMQNPRHLVRRRGQEARLRCSPMKGHSHVYWYRQLPEEGLKFMVYLQKENIIDESGMPKERFSAEFPKEGPSILRIQQVVRGDSAAYFCASSPVDKNSPLHFGNGTRLTVT.